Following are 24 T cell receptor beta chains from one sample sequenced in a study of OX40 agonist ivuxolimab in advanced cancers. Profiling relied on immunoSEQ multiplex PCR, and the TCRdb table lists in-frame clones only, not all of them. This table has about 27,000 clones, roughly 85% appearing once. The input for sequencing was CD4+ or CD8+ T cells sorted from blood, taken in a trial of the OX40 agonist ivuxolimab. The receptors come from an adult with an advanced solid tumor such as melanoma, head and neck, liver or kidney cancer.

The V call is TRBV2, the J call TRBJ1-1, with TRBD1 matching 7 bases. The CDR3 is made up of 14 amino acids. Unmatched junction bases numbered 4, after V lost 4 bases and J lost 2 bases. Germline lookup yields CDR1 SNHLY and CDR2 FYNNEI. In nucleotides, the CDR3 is TGTGCCAGCAGTGTTGGACAGGTAAACACTGAAGCTTTCTTT. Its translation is CASSVGQVNTEAFF.

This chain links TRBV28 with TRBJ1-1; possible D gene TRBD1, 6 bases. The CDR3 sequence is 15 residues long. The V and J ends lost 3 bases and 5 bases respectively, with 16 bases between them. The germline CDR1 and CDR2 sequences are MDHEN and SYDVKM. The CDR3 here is CASSLIGGGGTEAFF. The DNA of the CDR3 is TGTGCCAGCAGTTTGATAGGGGGGGGTGGTACTGAAGCTTTCTTT.

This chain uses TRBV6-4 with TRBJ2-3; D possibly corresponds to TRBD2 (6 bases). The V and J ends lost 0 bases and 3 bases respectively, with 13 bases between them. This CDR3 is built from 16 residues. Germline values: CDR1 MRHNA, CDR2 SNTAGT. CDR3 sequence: CASSDSRDSATDTQYF. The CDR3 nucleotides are TGTGCCAGCAGTGACTCGAGGGACTCCGCAACAGATACGCAGTATTTT.

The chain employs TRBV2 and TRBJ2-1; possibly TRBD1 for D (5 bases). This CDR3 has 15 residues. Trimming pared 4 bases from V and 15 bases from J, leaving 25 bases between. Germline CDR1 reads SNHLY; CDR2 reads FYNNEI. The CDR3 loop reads CASSVSLGQVLGLFF. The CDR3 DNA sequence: TGTGCCAGCAGTGTAAGCCTAGGGCAAGTCCTGGGGCTGTTCTTC.

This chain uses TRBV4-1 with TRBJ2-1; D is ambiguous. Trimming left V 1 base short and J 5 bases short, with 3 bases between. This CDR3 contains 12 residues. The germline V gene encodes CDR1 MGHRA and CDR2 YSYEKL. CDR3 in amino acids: CASSQADNEQFF. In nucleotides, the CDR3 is TGCGCCAGCAGCCAAGCAGACAATGAGCAGTTCTTC.

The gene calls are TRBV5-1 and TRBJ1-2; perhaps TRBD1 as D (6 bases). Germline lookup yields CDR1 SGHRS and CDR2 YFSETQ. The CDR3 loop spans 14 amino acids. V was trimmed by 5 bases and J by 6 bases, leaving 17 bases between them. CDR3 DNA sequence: TGCGCCAGCAGTCTTCGAGGGGGTCTAGATGGCTACACCTTC. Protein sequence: CASSLRGGLDGYTF.

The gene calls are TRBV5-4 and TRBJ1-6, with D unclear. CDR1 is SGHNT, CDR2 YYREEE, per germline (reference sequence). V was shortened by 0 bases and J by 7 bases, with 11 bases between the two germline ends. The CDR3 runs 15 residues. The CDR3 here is CASSLGVNSNSPLHF. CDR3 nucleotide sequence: TGTGCCAGCAGCTTGGGCGTTAACTCGAATTCACCCCTCCACTTT.

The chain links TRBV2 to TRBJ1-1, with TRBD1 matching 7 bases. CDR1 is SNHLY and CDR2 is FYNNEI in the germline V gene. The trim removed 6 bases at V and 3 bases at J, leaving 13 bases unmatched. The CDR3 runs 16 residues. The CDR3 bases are TGTGCCAGCAGCCTAGGGACAGAGAGAGTTGACACTGAAGCTTTCTTT. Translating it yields CASSLGTERVDTEAFF.

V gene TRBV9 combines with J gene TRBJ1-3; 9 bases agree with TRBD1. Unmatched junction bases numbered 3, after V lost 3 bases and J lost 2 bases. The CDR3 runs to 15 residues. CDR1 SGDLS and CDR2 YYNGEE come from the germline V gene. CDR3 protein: CASSATGGTGNTIYF. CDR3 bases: TGTGCCAGCAGCGCAACAGGGGGCACTGGAAACACCATATATTTT.

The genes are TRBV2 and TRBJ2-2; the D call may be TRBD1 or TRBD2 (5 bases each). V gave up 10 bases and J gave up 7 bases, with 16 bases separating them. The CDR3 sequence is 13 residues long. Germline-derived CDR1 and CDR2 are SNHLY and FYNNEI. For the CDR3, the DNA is TGTGCCAATCTGGGACGACCGGGCGGGGAGCTGTTTTTT. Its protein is CANLGRPGGELFF.

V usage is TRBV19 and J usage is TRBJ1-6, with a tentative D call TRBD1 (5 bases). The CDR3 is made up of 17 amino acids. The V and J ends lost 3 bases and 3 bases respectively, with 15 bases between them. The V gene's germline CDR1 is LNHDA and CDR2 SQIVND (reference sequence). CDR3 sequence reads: CASSISGASYYNSPLHF. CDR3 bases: TGTGCCAGTAGTATCTCCGGGGCATCCTACTATAATTCACCCCTCCACTTT.

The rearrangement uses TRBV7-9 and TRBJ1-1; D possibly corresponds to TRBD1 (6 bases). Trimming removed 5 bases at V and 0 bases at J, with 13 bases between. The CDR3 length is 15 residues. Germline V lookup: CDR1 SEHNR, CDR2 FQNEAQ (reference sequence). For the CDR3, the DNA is TGTGCCAGCAGCGATGAGGGGGGAATGAACACTGAAGCTTTCTTT. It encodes CASSDEGGMNTEAFF. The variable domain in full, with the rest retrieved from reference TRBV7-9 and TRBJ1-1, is DTGVSQNPRHKITKRGQNVTFRCDPISEHNRLYWYRQTLGQGPEFLTYFQNEAQLEKSRLLSDRFSAERPKGSFSTLEIQRTEQGDSAMYLCASSDEGGMNTEAFFGQGTRLTVV.

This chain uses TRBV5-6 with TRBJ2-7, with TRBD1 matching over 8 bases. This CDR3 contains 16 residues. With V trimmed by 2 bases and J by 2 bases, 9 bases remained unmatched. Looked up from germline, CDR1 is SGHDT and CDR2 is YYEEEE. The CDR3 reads CASSFRVQGGTYEQYF. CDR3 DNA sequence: TGTGCCAGCAGCTTTCGAGTACAGGGGGGAACCTACGAGCAGTACTTC.

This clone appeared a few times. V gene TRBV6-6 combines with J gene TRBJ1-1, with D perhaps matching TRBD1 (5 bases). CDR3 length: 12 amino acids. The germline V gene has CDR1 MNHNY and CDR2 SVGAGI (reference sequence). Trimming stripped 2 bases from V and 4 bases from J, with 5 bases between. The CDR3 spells CASSYGGTEAFF. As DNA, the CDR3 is TGTGCCAGCAGTTACGGGGGCACTGAAGCTTTCTTT.

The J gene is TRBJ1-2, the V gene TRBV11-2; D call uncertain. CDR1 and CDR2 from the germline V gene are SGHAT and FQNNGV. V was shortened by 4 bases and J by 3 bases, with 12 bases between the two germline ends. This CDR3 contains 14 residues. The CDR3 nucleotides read TGTGCCAGCAGCTCGGGTGTTTCCCACTATGGCTACACCTTC. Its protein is CASSSGVSHYGYTF.

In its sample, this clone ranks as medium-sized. The DNA of the CDR3 is TGTGCCAGCAGCTCGAGTGAAAAACTGTTTTTT. It translates to CASSSSEKLFF. The rearrangement uses TRBV9 and TRBJ1-4; D is ambiguous. The germline CDR1 and CDR2 sequences are SGDLS and YYNGEE. The CDR3 consists of 11 residues. V was clipped by 4 bases and J by 7 bases, with 5 bases between them.

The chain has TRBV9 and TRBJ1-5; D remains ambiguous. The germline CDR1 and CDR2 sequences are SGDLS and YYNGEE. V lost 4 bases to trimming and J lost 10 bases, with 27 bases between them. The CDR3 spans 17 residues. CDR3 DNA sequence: TGTGCCAGCAGCAAGTGGGCGGAATTGGGTTTAGGGAATCCCCAGCATTTT. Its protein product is CASSKWAELGLGNPQHF.

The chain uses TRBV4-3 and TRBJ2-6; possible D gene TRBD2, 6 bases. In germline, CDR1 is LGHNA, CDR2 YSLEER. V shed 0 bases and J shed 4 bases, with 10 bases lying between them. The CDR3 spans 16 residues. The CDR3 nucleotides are TGCGCCAGCAGCCAAGATGCGGGGCTGGGGGCCAACGTCCTGACTTTC. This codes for CASSQDAGLGANVLTF.

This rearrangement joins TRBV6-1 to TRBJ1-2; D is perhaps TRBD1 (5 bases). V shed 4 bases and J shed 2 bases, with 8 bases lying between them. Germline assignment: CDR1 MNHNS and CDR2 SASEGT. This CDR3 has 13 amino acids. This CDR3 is CASSAGLNYGYTF. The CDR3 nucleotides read TGTGCCAGCAGTGCGGGACTGAACTATGGCTACACCTTC.

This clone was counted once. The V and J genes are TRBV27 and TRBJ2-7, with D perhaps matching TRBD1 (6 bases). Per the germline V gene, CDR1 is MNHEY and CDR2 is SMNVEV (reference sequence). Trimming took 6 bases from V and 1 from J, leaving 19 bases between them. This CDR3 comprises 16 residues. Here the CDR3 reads CASRTLTGKSSYEQYF. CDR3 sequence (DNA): TGTGCCAGCAGGACCTTGACAGGCAAGTCTTCCTACGAGCAGTACTTC.

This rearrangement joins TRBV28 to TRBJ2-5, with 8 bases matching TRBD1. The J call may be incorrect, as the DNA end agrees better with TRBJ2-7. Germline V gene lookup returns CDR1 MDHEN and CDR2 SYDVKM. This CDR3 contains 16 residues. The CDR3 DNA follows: TGTGCCAGCAGCCCATCGCCCGGGACAGGCGCTTACGAGCAGTACTTC. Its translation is CASSPSPGTGAYEQYF.

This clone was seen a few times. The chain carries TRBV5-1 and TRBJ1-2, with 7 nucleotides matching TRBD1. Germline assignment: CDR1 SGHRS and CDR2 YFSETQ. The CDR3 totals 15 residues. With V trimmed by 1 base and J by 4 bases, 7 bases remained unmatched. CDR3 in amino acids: CASSLTLRDSYGYTF. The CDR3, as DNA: TGCGCCAGCAGCTTGACTCTCCGGGACAGCTATGGCTACACCTTC.

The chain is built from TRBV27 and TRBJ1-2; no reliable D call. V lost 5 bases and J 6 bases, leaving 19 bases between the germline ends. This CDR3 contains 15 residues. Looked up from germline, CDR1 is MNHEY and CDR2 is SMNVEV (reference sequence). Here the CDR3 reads CASSQMPDLEHGYTF. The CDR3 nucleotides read TGTGCCAGCAGTCAGATGCCGGACTTAGAACATGGCTACACCTTC.

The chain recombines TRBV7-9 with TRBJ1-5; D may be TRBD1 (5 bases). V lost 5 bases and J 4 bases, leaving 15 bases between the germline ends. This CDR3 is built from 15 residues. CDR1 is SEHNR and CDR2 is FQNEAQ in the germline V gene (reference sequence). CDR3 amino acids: CASSRGGTENQPQHF. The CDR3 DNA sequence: TGTGCCAGCAGCCGTGGTGGGACGGAGAATCAGCCCCAGCATTTT.